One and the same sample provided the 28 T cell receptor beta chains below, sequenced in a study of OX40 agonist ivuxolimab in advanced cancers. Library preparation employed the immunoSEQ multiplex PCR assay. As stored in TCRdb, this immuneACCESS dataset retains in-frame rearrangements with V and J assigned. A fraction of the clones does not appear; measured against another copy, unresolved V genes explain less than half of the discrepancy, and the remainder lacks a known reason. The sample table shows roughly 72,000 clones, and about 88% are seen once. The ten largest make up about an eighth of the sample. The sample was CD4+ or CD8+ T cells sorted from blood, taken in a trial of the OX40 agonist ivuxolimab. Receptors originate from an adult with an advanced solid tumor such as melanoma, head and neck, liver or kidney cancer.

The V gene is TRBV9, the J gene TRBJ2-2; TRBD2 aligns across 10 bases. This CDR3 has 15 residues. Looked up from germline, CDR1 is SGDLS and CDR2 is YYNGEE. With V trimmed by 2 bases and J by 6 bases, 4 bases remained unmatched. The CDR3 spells CASSVLGLASGELFF. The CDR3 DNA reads TGTGCCAGCAGCGTCCTGGGACTAGCGTCCGGGGAGCTGTTTTTT.

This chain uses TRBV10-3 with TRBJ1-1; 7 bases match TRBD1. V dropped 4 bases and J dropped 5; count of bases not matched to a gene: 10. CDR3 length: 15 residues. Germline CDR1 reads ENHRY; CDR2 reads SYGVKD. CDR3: CAISATGAETTEAFF. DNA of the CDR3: TGTGCCATCAGTGCTACAGGGGCGGAAACGACTGAAGCTTTCTTT.

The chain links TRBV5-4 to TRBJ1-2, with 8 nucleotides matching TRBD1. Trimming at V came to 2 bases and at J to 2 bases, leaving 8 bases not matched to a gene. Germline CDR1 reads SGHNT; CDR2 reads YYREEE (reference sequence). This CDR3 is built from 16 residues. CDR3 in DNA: TGTGCCAGCAGCTTAGACAGGGGCTCCGTAAACTATGGCTACACCTTC. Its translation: CASSLDRGSVNYGYTF.

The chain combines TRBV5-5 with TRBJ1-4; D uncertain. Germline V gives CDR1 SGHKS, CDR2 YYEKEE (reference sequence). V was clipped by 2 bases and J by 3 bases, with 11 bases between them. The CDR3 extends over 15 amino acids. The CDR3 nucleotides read TGTGCCAGCAGCTTCCCCCGGCCTTCTAATGAAAAACTGTTTTTT. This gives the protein CASSFPRPSNEKLFF. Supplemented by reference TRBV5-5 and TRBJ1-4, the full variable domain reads DAGVTQSPTHLIKTRGQQVTLRCSPISGHKSVSWYQQVLGQGPQFIFQYYEKEERGRGNFPDRFSARQFPNYSSELNVNALLLGDSALYLCASSFPRPSNEKLFFGSGTQLSVL.

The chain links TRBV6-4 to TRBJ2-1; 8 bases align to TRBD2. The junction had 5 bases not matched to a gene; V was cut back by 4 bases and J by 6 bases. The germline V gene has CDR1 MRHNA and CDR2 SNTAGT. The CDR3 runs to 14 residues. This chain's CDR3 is CASSADGGGNEQFF. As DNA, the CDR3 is TGTGCCAGCAGTGCTGACGGGGGGGGCAATGAGCAGTTCTTC.

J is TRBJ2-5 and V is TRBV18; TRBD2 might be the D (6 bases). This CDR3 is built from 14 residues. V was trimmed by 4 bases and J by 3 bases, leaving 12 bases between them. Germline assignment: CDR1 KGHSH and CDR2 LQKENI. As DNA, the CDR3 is TGTGCCAGCTCACTTACTAGCACAGAAGAGACCCAGTACTTC. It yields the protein CASSLTSTEETQYF. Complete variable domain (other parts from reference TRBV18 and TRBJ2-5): NAGVMQNPRHLVRRRGQEARLRCSPMKGHSHVYWYRQLPEEGLKFMVYLQKENIIDESGMPKERFSAEFPKEGPSILRIQQVVRGDSAAYFCASSLTSTEETQYFGPGTRLLVL.

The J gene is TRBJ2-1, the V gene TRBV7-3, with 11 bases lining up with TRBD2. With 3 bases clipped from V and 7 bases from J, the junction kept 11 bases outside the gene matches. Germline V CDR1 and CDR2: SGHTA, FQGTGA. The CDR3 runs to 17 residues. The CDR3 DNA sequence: TGTGCCAGCAGCTTTTCTCCCGGGACTAGCGGACTGAATGAGCAGTTCTTC. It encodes CASSFSPGTSGLNEQFF.

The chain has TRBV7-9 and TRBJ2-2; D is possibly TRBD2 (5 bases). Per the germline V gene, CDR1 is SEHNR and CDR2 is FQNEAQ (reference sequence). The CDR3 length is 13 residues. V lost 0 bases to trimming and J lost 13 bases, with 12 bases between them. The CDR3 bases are TGTGCCAGCAGCTTAGCTCCGGTCGGAGGGCTGTTTTTT. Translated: CASSLAPVGGLFF.

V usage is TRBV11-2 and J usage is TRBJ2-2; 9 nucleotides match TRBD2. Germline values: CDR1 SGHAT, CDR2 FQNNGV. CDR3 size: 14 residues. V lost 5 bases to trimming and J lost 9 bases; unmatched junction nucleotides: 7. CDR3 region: CASSPLGLARELFF. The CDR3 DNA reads TGTGCCAGCAGCCCTTTGGGACTAGCCCGGGAGCTGTTTTTT.

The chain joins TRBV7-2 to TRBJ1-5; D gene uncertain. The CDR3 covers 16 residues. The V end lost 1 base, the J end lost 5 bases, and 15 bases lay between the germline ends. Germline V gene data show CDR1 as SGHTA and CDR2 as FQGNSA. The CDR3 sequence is CASSLVAVRRDQPQHF. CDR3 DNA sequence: TGTGCCAGCAGCTTAGTTGCCGTCCGGAGGGATCAGCCCCAGCATTTT.

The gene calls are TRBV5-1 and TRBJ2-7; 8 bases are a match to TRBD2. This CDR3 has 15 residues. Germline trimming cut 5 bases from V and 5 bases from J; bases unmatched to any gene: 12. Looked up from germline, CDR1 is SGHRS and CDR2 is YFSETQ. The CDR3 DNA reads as TGCGCCAGCAGTACCTACGGACTAGCAATTGACGAGCAGTACTTC. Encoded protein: CASSTYGLAIDEQYF.

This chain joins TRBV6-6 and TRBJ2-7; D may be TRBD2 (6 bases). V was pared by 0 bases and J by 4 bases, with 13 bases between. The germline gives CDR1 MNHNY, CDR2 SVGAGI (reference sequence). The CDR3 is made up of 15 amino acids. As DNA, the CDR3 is TGTGCCAGCAGTTACTCGTTGGGGAGGTATTACGAGCAGTACTTC. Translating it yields CASSYSLGRYYEQYF.

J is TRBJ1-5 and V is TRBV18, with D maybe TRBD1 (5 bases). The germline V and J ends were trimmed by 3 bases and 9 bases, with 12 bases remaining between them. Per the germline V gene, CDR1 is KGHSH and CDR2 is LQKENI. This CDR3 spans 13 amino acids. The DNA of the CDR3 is TGTGCCAGCTCACCGGGAACGGGGGGGCCCCAGCATTTT. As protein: CASSPGTGGPQHF.

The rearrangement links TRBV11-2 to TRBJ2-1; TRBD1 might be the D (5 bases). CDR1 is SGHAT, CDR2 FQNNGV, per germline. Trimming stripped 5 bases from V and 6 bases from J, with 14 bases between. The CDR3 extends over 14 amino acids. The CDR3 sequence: CASSVYRLSNEQFF. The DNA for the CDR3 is TGTGCCAGCAGCGTATACAGGTTATCCAATGAGCAGTTCTTC.

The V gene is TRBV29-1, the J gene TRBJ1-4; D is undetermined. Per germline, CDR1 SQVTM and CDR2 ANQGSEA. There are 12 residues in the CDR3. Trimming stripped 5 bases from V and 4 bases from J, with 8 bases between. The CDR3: CSVSQINEKLFF. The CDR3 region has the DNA TGCAGCGTTAGTCAGATTAATGAAAAACTGTTTTTT.

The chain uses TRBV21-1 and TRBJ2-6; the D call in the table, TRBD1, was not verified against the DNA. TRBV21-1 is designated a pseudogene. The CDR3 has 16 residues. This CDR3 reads CASNRDRGSGANVLTF. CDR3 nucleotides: TGTGCCAGCAACCGGGACAGGGGCTCTGGGGCCAACGTCCTGACTTTC.

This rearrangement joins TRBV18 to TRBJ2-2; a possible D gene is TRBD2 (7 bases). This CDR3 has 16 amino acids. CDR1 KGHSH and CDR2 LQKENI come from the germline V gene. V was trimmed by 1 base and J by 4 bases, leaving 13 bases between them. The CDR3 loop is CASSPLRGAATGELFF. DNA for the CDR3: TGTGCCAGCTCACCACTACGGGGGGCCGCCACCGGGGAGCTGTTTTTT.

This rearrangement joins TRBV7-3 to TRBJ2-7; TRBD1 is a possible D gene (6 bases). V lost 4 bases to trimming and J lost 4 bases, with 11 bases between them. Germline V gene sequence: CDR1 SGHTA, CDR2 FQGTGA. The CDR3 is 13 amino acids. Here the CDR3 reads CASSSSQGYEQYF. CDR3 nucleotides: TGTGCCAGCAGCTCCTCGCAGGGGTACGAGCAGTACTTC.

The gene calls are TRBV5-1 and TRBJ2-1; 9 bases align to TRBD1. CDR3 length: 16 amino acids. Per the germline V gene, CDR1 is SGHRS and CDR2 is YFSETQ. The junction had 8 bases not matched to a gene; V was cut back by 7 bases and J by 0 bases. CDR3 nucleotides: TGCGCCAGCGCCCCCCCGACAGGGGGCTCCTACAATGAGCAGTTCTTC. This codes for CASAPPTGGSYNEQFF.

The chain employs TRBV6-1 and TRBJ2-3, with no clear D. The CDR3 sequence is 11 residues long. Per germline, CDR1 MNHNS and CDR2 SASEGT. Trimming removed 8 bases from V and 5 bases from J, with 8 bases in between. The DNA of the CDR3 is TGTGCCAGCGGTTTGGGAGATACGCAGTATTTT. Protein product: CASGLGDTQYF.

In DNA, the CDR3 is TGTGCCATCAGTGAGTCGTCGGGACAAGGCACCGGGGAGCTGTTTTTT. It encodes CAISESSGQGTGELFF. V gene TRBV10-3 combines with J gene TRBJ2-2, with D possibly being TRBD1 (6 bases). The CDR3 extends over 16 amino acids. V was clipped by 0 bases and J by 4 bases, with 12 bases between them. CDR1 ENHRY and CDR2 SYGVKD come from the germline V gene.

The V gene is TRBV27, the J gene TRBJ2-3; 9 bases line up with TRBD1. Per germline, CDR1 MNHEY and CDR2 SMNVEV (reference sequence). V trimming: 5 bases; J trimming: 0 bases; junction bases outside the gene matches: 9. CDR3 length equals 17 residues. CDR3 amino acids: CASSVFRDRVSTDTQYF. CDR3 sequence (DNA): TGTGCCAGCAGTGTGTTCCGGGACAGGGTTAGCACAGATACGCAGTATTTT.

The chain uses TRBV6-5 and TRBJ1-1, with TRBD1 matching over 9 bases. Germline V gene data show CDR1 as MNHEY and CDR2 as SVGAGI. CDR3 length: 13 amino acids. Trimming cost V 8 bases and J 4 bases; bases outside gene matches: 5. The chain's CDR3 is CASGRQGGTEAFF. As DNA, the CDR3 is TGTGCCAGCGGACGACAGGGGGGCACTGAAGCTTTCTTT.

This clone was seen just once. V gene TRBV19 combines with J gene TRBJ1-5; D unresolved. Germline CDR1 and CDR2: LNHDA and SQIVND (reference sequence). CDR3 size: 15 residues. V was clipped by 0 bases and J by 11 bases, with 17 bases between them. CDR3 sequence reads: CASSIERPSARTQHF. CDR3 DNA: TGTGCCAGTAGTATAGAGAGGCCCTCTGCTAGGACCCAGCATTTT.

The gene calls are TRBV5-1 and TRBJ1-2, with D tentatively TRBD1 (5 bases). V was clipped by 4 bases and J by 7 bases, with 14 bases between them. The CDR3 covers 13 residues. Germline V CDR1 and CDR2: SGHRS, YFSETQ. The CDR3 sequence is CASSQQGEVGYTF. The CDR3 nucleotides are TGCGCCAGCAGCCAGCAGGGCGAGGTTGGCTACACCTTC.

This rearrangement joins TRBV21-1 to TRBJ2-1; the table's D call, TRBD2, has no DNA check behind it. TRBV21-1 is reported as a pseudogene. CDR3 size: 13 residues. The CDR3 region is CASRRPQHNEQFF. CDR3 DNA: TGTGCCAGCAGGCGGCCCCAACACAATGAGCAGTTCTTC.

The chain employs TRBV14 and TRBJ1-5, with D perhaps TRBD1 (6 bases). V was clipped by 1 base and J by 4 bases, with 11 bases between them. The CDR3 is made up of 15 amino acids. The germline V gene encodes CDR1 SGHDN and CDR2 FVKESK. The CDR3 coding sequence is TGTGCCAGCAGCCAAGGGGGGACATCTAATCAGCCCCAGCATTTT. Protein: CASSQGGTSNQPQHF.

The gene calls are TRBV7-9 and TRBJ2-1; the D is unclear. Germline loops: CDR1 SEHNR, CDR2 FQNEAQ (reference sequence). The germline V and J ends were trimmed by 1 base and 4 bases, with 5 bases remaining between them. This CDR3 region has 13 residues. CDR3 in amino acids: CASSLVGYNEQFF. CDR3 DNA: TGTGCCAGCAGCTTAGTAGGGTACAATGAGCAGTTCTTC.